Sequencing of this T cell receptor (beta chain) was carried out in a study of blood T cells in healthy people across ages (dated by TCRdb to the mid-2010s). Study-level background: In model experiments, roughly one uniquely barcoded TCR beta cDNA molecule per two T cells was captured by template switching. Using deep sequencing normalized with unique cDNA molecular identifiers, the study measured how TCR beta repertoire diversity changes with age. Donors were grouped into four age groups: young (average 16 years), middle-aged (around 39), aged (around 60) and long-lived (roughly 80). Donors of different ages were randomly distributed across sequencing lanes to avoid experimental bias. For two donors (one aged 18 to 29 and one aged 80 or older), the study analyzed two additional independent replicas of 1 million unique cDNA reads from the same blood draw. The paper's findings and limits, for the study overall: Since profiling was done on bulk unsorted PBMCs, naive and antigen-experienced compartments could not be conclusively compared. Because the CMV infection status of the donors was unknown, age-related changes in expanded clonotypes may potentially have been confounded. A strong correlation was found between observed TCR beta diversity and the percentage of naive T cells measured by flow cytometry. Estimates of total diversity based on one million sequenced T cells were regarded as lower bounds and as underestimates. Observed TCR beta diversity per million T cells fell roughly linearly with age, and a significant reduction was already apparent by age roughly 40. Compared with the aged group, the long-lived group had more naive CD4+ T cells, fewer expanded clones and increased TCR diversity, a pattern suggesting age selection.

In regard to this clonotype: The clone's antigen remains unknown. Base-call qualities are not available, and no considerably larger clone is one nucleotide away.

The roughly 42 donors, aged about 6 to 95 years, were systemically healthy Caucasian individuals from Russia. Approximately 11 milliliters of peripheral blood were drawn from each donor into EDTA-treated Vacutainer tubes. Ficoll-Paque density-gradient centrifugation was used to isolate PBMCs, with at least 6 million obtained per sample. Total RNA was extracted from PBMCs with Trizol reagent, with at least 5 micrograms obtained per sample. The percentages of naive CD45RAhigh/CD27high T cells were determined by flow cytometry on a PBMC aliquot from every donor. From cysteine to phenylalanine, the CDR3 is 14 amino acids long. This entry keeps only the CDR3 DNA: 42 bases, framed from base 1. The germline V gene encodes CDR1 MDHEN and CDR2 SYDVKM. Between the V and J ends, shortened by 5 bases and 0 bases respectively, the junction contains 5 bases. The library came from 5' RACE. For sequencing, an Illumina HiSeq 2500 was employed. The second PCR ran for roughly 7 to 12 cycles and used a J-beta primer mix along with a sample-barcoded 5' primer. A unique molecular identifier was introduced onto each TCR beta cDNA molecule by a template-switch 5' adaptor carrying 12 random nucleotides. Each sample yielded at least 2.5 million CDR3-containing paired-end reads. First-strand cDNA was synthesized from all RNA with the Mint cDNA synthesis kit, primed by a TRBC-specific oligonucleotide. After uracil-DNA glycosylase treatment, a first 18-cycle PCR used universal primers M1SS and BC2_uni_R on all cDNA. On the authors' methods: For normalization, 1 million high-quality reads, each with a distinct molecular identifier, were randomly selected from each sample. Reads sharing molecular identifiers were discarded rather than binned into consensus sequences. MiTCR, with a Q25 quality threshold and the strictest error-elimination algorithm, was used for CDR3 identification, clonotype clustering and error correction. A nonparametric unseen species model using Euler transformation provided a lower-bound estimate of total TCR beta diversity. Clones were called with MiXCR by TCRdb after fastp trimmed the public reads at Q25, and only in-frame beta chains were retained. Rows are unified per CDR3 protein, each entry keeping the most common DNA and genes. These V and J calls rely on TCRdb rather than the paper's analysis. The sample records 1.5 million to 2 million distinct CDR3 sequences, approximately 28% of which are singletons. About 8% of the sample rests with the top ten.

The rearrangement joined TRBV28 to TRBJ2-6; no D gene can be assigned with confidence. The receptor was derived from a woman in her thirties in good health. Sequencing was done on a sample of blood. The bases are TGTGCCAGCAGTCATTTCTCTGGGGCCAACGTCCTGACTTTC. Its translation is CASSHFSGANVLTF. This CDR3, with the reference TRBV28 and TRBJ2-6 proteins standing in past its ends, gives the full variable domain DVKVTQSSRYLVKRTGEKVFLECVQDMDHENMFWYRQDPGLGLRLIYFSYDVKMKEKGDIPEGYSVSREKKERFSLILESASTNQTSMYLCASSHFSGANVLTFGAGSRLTVL.